This T cell receptor (beta chain) was found in a study of shared clonotypes between healthy human individuals. This CDR3 is 13 amino acids long. Germline-derived CDR1 and CDR2 are LNHDA and SQIVND (reference sequence). V was pared by 5 bases and J by 2 bases, with 9 bases between. The repertoire was sequenced with immunoSEQ multiplex PCR; TCRdb's copy has only in-frame clones and lacks some. The sample holds about 1 million clones, approximately 70% seen once. The receptor comes from a man between 18 and 29 years old in good health. The sequencing sample was made of memory CD4+ T cells sorted from blood. Specified subset: CD45RA-negative fraction. The gene calls are TRBV19 and TRBJ1-1, with D uncertain. The CDR3 loop is CASSAHANTEAFF. Here the CDR3 DNA reads TGTGCCAGTAGTGCACATGCAAACACTGAAGCTTTCTTT.